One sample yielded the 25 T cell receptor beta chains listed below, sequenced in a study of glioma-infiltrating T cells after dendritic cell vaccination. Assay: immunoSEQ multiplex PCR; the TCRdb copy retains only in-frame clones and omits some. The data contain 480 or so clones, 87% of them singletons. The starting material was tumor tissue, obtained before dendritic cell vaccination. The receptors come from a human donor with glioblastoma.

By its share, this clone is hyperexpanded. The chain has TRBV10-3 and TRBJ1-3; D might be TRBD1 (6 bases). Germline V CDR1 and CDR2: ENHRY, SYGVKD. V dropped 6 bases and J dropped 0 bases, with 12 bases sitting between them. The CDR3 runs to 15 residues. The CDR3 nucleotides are TGTGCCATCAGCCGGGACACCTTCTCTGGAAACACCATATATTTT. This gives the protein CAISRDTFSGNTIYF.

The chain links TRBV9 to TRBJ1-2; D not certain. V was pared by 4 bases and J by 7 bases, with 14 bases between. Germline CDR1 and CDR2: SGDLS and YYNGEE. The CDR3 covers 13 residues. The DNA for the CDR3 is TGTGCCAGCAGCAAGGTCGCTAGTGGTGGCTACACCTTC. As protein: CASSKVASGGYTF.

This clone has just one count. The CDR3 loop reads CASSPGSLQETQYF. The CDR3 nucleotides are TGTGCCAGCAGCCCAGGGTCGCTTCAAGAGACCCAGTACTTC. The J gene is TRBJ2-5, the V gene TRBV6-6; possible D gene TRBD1, 5 bases. V was trimmed by 6 bases and J by 2 bases, leaving 13 bases between them. CDR1 and CDR2 from the germline V gene are MNHNY and SVGAGI (reference sequence). The CDR3 covers 14 residues.

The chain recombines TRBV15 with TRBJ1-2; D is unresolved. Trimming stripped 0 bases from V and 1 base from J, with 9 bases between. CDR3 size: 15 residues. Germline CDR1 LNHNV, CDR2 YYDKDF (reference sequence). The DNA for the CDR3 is TGTGCCACCAGCAGAGATTACAGCCTTAACTATGGCTACACCTTC. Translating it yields CATSRDYSLNYGYTF.

CDR3 DNA: TGTGCCAGCAGTCGTGCGGTGAACACCGGGGAGCTGTTTTTT. It codes for CASSRAVNTGELFF. The gene calls are TRBV9 and TRBJ2-2; no clear D gene. Germline V gene lookup returns CDR1 SGDLS and CDR2 YYNGEE. The CDR3 has 14 residues. The ends were cut back, 5 bases at V and 1 base at J, with 9 bases in the middle.

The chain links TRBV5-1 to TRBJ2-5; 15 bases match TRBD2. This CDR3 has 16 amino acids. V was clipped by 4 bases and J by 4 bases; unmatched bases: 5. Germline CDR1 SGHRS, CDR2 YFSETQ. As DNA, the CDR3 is TGCGCCAGCAGCGTAAGGGGACTAGCGGGAGGAGAGACCCAGTACTTC. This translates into CASSVRGLAGGETQYF. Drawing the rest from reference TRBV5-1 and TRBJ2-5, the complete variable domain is KAGVTQTPRYLIKTRGQQVTLSCSPISGHRSVSWYQQTPGQGLQFLFEYFSETQRNKGNFPGRFSGRQFSNSRSEMNVSTLELGDSALYLCASSVRGLAGGETQYFGPGTRLLVL.

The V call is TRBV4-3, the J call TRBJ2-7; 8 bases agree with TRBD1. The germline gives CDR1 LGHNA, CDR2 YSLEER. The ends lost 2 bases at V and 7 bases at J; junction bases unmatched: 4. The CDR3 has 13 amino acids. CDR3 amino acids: CASSQRTGREQYF. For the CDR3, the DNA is TGCGCCAGCAGCCAAAGGACAGGGAGGGAGCAGTACTTC.

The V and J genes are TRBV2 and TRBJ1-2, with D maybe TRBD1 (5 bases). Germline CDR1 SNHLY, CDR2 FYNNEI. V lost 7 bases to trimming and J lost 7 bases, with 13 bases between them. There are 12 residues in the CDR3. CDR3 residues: CASNVRGSGYTF. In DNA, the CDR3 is TGTGCCAGCAATGTTAGGGGCTCTGGCTACACCTTC.

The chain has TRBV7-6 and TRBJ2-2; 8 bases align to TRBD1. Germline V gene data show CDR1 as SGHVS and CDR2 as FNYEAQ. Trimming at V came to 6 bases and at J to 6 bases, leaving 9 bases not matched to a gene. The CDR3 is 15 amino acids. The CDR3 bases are TGTGCCAGCAGATCCGGGACAGGAGATTCCGGGGAGCTGTTTTTT. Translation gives CASRSGTGDSGELFF.

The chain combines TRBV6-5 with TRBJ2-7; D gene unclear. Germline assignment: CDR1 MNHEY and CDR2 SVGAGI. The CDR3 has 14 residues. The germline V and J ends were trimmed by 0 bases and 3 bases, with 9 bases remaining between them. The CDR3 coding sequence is TGTGCCAGCAGTTACTCGGCACCCCTCTACGAGCAGTACTTC. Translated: CASSYSAPLYEQYF.

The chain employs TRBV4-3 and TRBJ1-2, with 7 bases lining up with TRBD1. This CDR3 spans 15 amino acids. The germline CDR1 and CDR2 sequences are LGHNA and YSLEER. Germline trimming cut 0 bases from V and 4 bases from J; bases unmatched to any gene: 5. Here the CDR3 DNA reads TGCGCCAGCAGCCAAGAGCTACAGGGGATCTATGGCTACACCTTC. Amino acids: CASSQELQGIYGYTF.

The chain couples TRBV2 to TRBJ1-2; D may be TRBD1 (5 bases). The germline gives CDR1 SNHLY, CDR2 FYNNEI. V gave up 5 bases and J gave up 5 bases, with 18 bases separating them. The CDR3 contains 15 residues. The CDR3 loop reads CASSPLTAGAYGYTF. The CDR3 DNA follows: TGTGCCAGCAGTCCATTGACAGCCGGAGCTTATGGCTACACCTTC.

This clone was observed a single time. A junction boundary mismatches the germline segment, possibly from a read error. This CDR3 is CASSVTSDSYEQYF. The CDR3, as DNA: TGTGCCAGCAGCGTAACTAGCGATTCCTACGAGCAGTACTTC. The rearrangement joins TRBV7-3 to TRBJ2-7; TRBD2 matches at 7 bases. There are 14 residues in the CDR3. The germline V gene encodes CDR1 SGHTA and CDR2 FQGTGA.

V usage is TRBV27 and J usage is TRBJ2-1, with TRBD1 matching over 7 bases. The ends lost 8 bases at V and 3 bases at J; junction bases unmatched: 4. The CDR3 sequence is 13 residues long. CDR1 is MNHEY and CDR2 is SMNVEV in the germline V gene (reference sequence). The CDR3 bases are TGTGCCAGCCGACAGGGACACTACAATGAGCAGTTCTTC. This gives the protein CASRQGHYNEQFF.

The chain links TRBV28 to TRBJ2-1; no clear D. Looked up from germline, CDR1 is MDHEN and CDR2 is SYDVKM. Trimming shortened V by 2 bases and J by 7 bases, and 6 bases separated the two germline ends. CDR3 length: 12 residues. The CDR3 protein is CASSLMENEQFF. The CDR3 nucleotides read TGTGCCAGCAGTTTAATGGAGAATGAGCAGTTCTTC.

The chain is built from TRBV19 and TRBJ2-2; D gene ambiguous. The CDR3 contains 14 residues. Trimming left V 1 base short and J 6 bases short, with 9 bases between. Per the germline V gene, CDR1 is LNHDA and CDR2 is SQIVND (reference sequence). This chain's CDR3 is CASSIGVTSGELFF. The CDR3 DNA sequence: TGTGCCAGTAGTATAGGCGTAACGTCCGGGGAGCTGTTTTTT.

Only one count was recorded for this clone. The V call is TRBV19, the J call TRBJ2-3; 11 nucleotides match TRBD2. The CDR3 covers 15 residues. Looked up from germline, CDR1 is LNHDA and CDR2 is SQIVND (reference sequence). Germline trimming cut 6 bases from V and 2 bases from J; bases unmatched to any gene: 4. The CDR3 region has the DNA TGTGCCAGTAGCGGACTAGCGGGCTTCACAGATACGCAGTATTTT. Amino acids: CASSGLAGFTDTQYF.

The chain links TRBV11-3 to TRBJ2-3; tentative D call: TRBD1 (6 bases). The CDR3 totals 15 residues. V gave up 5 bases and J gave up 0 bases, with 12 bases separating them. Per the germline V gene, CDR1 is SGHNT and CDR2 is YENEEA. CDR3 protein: CASSLSTGSTDTQYF. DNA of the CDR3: TGTGCCAGCAGCCTTAGTACAGGGAGCACAGATACGCAGTATTTT.

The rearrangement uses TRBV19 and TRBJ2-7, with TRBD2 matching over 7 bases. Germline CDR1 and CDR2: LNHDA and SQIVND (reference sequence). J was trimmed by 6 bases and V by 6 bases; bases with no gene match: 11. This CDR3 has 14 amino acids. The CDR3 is CASSRDSRGFEQYF. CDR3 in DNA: TGTGCCAGTAGCCGGGACTCGCGGGGGTTCGAGCAGTACTTC.

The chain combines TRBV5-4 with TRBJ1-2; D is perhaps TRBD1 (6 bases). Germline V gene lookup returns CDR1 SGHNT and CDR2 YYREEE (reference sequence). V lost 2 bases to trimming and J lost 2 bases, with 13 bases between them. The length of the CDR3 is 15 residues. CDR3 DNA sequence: TGTGCCAGCAGCTTCTTCTACACAGGGAACTATGGCTACACCTTC. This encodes CASSFFYTGNYGYTF. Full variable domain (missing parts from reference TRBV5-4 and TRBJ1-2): ETGVTQSPTHLIKTRGQQVTLRCSSQSGHNTVSWYQQALGQGPQFIFQYYREEENGRGNFPPRFSGLQFPNYSSELNVNALELDDSALYLCASSFFYTGNYGYTFGSGTRLTVV.

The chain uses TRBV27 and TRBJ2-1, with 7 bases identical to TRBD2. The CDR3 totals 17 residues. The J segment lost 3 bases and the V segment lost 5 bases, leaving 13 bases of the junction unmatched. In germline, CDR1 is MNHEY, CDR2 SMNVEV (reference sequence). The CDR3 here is CASSPRVGLADYNEQFF. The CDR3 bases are TGTGCCAGCAGTCCCAGGGTCGGGCTAGCGGACTACAATGAGCAGTTCTTC.

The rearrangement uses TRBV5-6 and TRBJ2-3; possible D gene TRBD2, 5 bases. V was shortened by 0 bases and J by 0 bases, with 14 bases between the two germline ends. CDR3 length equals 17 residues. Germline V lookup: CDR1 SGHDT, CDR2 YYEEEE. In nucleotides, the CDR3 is TGTGCCAGCAGCTTGGAGACTGGACTCACTAGCACAGATACGCAGTATTTT. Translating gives CASSLETGLTSTDTQYF.

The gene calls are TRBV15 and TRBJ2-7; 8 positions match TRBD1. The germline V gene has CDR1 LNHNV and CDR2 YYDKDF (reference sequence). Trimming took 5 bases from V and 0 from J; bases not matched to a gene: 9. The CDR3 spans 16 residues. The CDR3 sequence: CATSRLRTGSSYEQYF. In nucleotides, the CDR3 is TGTGCCACCAGCCGCCTCAGGACAGGGAGCTCCTACGAGCAGTACTTC.

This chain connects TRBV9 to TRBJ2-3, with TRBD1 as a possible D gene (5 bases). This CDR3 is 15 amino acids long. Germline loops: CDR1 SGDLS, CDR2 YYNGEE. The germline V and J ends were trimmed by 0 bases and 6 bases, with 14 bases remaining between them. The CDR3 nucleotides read TGTGCCAGCAGCGTAGGCCCCCAGGGTGGTGATACGCAGTATTTT. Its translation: CASSVGPQGGDTQYF.

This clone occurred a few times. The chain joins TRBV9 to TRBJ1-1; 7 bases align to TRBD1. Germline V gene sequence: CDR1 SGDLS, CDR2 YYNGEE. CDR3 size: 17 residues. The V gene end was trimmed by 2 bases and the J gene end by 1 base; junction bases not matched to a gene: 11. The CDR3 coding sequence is TGTGCCAGCAGCGTTCCGCCGACAGGGCTTTCGAACACTGAAGCTTTCTTT. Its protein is CASSVPPTGLSNTEAFF. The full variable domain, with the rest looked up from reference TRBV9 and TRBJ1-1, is DSGVTQTPKHLITATGQRVTLRCSPRSGDLSVYWYQQSLDQGLQFLIQYYNGEERAKGNILERFSAQQFPDLHSELNLSSLELGDSALYFCASSVPPTGLSNTEAFFGQGTRLTVV.